These T cell receptor beta chains were read from a single sample in a study of spatial heterogeneity in lung cancer. TCRdb analysed the 5' RACE reads with MiXCR anew, one entry per CDR3 protein. This sample has about 95,000 distinct CDR3 sequences, with approximately 8.9% found just once. Specimen: PBMCs, collected at surgery. The source of these receptors is a male donor with early-stage non-small cell lung cancer. CDR3s leave out the opening cysteine and the closing phenylalanine or tryptophan. The order of the fields is CDR3 protein, V gene, D gene. D genes are given only for firm matches.

SATGGAGTQY	TRBV29-1	-
SAVVAGLYNEQF	TRBV20-1	TRBD2
AWNVGRYTEAF	TRBV30	-
ASSDLRGGYEQY	TRBV2	-
AISESLAGGYEQY	TRBV10-3	TRBD2
ASSPPGQYSYEQY	TRBV18	TRBD1
ASSEARGGLNIQY	TRBV6-1	TRBD1
ASSVVGDRPWDEQF	TRBV9	-
SARSGFYNEQF	TRBV20-1	-
ASSGARDYGYT	TRBV2	-
ASSLNRGSSQETQY	TRBV28	TRBD1
ASSLLRGPQETQY	TRBV7-8	-
SATKGDRGNQPQH	TRBV20-1	TRBD1
SVKTVLETQY	TRBV29-1	-
ASSSGPQAPDTQY	TRBV11-1	-
ASSPGYT	TRBV12-3/TRBV12-4	-
ASSEGRQNTEAF	TRBV2	-
ASSDTASEDIQY	TRBV2	-
AISGRGPGLEYEQY	TRBV10-3	-
ASMWDRGSYEQY	TRBV2	TRBD1
SAIDRVEQY	TRBV20-1	TRBD1
ASSPGSGESYEQY	TRBV3-1	-
ASSVGLASYTGELF	TRBV9	-
ASSSSLSAQY	TRBV28	-
ASNSGNEQF	TRBV5-1	-
ASSPLGWQETQY	TRBV28	-
ASSPGLKHYEQY	TRBV5-1	-
ASRAEGRQETQY	TRBV5-1	-
ASSLSAGRNSPLH	TRBV7-3	-
ASSPYEGRKY	TRBV11-1	-
ASSPLGKGKAFNEQF	TRBV25-1	-
SVDGGFDEQY	TRBV29-1	TRBD2
ASSQRGTSNIQY	TRBV4-2	-
ATSDPAWTSGRSSYNEQF	TRBV24-1	TRBD2
AISDPLGENNEQF	TRBV10-3	-
ASSSPGRAGYNEQF	TRBV28	-
AISDPSGSRDEQF	TRBV10-3	TRBD2
AIWGGQETQY	TRBV7-8	TRBD2
ASKEGPSNQPQH	TRBV6-1	-
ASRDRAKNIQY	TRBV19	-
SASGDSNEKLF	TRBV20-1	TRBD1
ASSYWQGPRFSGANVLT	TRBV6-2/TRBV6-3	-
ASSQIQGGGNNSPLH	TRBV4-2	TRBD1
ASSEGTRYNEQF	TRBV9	TRBD2
SAGDRVSNTEAF	TRBV20-1	TRBD1
ASSSDGYEQY	TRBV5-1	-
ASSPREQGGTEAF	TRBV4-1	TRBD1
AWSRTGHSLRGSNQPQH	TRBV30	TRBD1
ASSQSPLTGRNQPQH	TRBV3-1	TRBD1
ASSRNSRTYNEQF	TRBV4-1	-